The 28 T cell receptor beta chains listed next were all sequenced from one sample in a study of blood T cells in healthy people across ages. The use of a sample-barcoded 5' primer and a J-beta primer mix characterized a second PCR of about 6 to 12 cycles. TCRdb re-derived calls from the 5' RACE reads in MiXCR, one entry per CDR3 protein. The sample records about a million distinct CDR3 sequences, about 53% being singletons. Sequenced material: blood. These receptors were collected from a woman aged 55-69 years in good health.

The chain joins TRBV14 to TRBJ2-6; 8 bases match TRBD1. V trimming: 1 base; J trimming: 1 base; junction bases outside the gene matches: 6. Germline V lookup: CDR1 SGHDN, CDR2 FVKESK. This CDR3 is built from 18 residues. CDR3 loop: CASSQVGGQASGANVLTF. CDR3 sequence (DNA): TGTGCCAGCAGCCAAGTAGGGGGACAGGCTTCTGGGGCCAACGTCCTGACTTTC. Looking up the rest from reference TRBV14 and TRBJ2-6 gives the full variable domain: EAGVTQFPSHSVIEKGQTVTLRCDPISGHDNLYWYRRVMGKEIKFLLHFVKESKQDESGMPNNRFLAERTGGTYSTLKVQPAELEDSGVYFCASSQVGGQASGANVLTFGAGSRLTVL.

This clonotype has just a few counts. The chain combines TRBV14 with TRBJ2-7; D uncertain. Per the germline V gene, CDR1 is SGHDN and CDR2 is FVKESK. The CDR3 runs 15 residues. V lost 1 base, J lost 7 bases, and 17 bases lay in between. CDR3 in DNA: TGTGCCAGCAGCCAAGGTCCAGCGCGCCACAAGGAGCAGTACTTC. It specifies CASSQGPARHKEQYF.

J is TRBJ1-5 and V is TRBV6-2 or TRBV6-3; D may be TRBD1 (5 bases). The germline V and J ends were trimmed by 2 bases and 1 base, with 12 bases remaining between them. This CDR3 comprises 16 residues. Per germline, CDR1 MNHEY and CDR2 SVGEGT. CDR3 region: CASSYVAGLSNQPQHF. The CDR3 DNA is TGTGCCAGCAGTTACGTGGCAGGGCTGAGCAATCAGCCCCAGCATTTT.

This chain connects TRBV4-1 to TRBJ2-4; D remains ambiguous. The CDR3 is 16 residues long. The V and J ends lost 3 bases and 6 bases respectively, with 18 bases between them. Germline CDR1 MGHRA, CDR2 YSYEKL. The CDR3 region has the DNA TGCGCCAGCAGCCATCAGTTCATGCTGACTGGAAACATTCAGTACTTC. This encodes CASSHQFMLTGNIQYF.

This clonotype was detected only a few times. As DNA, the CDR3 is TGCAGCGTTGAGAATGGGACCATATTCTACAATGAGCAGTTCTTC. It is translated as CSVENGTIFYNEQFF. This sequence joins TRBV29-1 and TRBJ2-1, with D perhaps given as TRBD1 or TRBD2 (5 bases each). The ends were cut back, 3 bases at V and 3 bases at J, with 15 bases in the middle. Germline lookup yields CDR1 SQVTM and CDR2 ANQGSEA. This CDR3 comprises 15 residues.

V usage is TRBV12-3 or TRBV12-4 and J usage is TRBJ2-3; D may be TRBD1 or TRBD2 (5 bases each). V gave up 5 bases and J gave up 2 bases, with 17 bases separating them. The CDR3 contains 16 residues. CDR3 protein: CASSTARRGDTDTQYF. The CDR3 coding sequence is TGTGCCAGCAGTACCGCCAGGAGAGGGGACACAGATACGCAGTATTTT.

In regard to this clonotype: Given the absence of the conserved phenylalanine or tryptophan at the CDR3 end, a read error is likely. The chain couples TRBV7-2 to TRBJ2-1; TRBD1 matches 9 bases. V dropped 8 bases and J dropped 7; count of bases not matched to a gene: 6. CDR1 and CDR2 (germline): SGHTA, FQGNSA. This CDR3 has 13 residues. The DNA of the CDR3 is TGTGCCAGCGCCGGGACAGGGCAGAATGAGCAGTTCTCC. This sequence encodes CASAGTGQNEQFS.

In its sample, this clonotype was seen a few times. The chain recombines TRBV6-2 or TRBV6-3 with TRBJ2-3; TRBD2 agrees at 9 bases. The CDR3 spans 16 residues. The V gene's germline CDR1 is MNHEY and CDR2 SVGEGT. V lost 5 bases to trimming and J lost 2 bases; unmatched junction nucleotides: 8. The DNA for the CDR3 is TGTGCCAGCAGTCCCCTAAGCGGGAGGCCCACAGATACGCAGTATTTT. Translating it yields CASSPLSGRPTDTQYF.

The chain uses TRBV7-9 and TRBJ2-5; D gene unclear. This CDR3 region has 15 residues. In germline, CDR1 is SEHNR, CDR2 FQNEAQ (reference sequence). Trimming cost V 5 bases and J 11 bases, with 24 bases left between them. This chain's CDR3 is CASSLGRQNTNEQYF. In DNA, the CDR3 is TGTGCCAGCAGCCTAGGTAGGCAGAACACCAATGAGCAGTACTTC. The full variable domain, its missing parts supplied by reference TRBV7-9 and TRBJ2-5, is DTGVSQNPRHKITKRGQNVTFRCDPISEHNRLYWYRQTLGQGPEFLTYFQNEAQLEKSRLLSDRFSAERPKGSFSTLEIQRTEQGDSAMYLCASSLGRQNTNEQYFGPGTRLLVL.

This clonotype was counted at least ten times. The chain couples TRBV20-1 to TRBJ2-5; 7 bases match TRBD2. CDR1 is DFQATT and CDR2 is SNEGSKA in the germline V gene (reference sequence). The J segment lost 3 bases and the V segment lost 1 base, leaving 11 bases of the junction unmatched. CDR3 size: 16 residues. The CDR3 protein is CSARGRGVASEETQYF. CDR3 DNA: TGCAGTGCTAGAGGCCGGGGGGTGGCTTCGGAAGAGACCCAGTACTTC.

The V call is TRBV4-1, the J call TRBJ1-1; 7 bases map to TRBD1. V shed 5 bases, J shed 3 bases, and the junction held 12 bases outside the gene matches. The germline gives CDR1 MGHRA, CDR2 YSYEKL. There are 16 residues in the CDR3. The CDR3, as DNA: TGCGCCAGCAGCTTAAGCTTACAGGGGCGGTACACTGAAGCTTTCTTT. It translates to CASSLSLQGRYTEAFF.

This clonotype has at least ten counts. The chain is built from TRBV29-1 and TRBJ2-5; TRBD1 matches 8 bases. The length of the CDR3 is 15 residues. The germline V gene encodes CDR1 SQVTM and CDR2 ANQGSEA. The J segment lost 1 base and the V segment lost 6 bases, leaving 10 bases of the junction unmatched. CDR3 coding DNA: TGCAGCGTCACCGCCCCCAGGGGGCCCCAAGAGACCCAGTACTTC. This sequence encodes CSVTAPRGPQETQYF.

There are a few counts of this clonotype. V and J are TRBV4-2 and TRBJ2-3; D gene unclear. Deletions cut 0 bases from V and 3 bases from J, with 10 bases between. This CDR3 spans 15 amino acids. Germline CDR1 LGHNA, CDR2 YNFKEQ. CDR3 amino acids: CASSQEGAGTDTQYF. The CDR3 DNA reads TGTGCCAGCAGCCAAGAGGGCGCCGGTACAGATACGCAGTATTTT.

The chain combines TRBV20-1 with TRBJ2-5, with 9 bases fitting TRBD1. Germline trimming cut 5 bases from V and 2 bases from J; bases unmatched to any gene: 3. Per germline, CDR1 DFQATT and CDR2 SNEGSKA (reference sequence). This CDR3 comprises 13 residues. CDR3 nucleotide sequence: TGCAGTGCTGCGACAGGGGGTCAAGAGACCCAGTACTTC. This gives the protein CSAATGGQETQYF.

This chain connects TRBV29-1 to TRBJ2-7, with unresolved D. Trimming shortened V by 5 bases and J by 3 bases, and 20 bases separated the two germline ends. The CDR3 has 15 residues. The germline gives CDR1 SQVTM, CDR2 ANQGSEA. CDR3 in amino acids: CSVTVGGRIIYEQYF. In DNA, the CDR3 is TGCAGCGTTACTGTGGGCGGACGGATTATCTACGAGCAGTACTTC.

J is TRBJ2-4 and V is TRBV27; 9 bases are a match to TRBD1. The better agreement between TRBJ2-7 and the DNA end casts doubt on the J call. Germline assignment: CDR1 MNHEY and CDR2 SMNVEV (reference sequence). The CDR3 sequence is 15 residues long. CDR3 in DNA: TGTGCCAGCAGTTTTACAGGGGGCTTTTCCTACGAGCAGTACTTC. Residues: CASSFTGGFSYEQYF.

In DNA form, the CDR3 reads TGCAGTGCTCCTCACAACGGCGGCTACACCTTC. It specifies CSAPHNGGYTF. V is TRBV20-1 and J is TRBJ1-2; D gene unclear. CDR1 and CDR2 (germline): DFQATT, SNEGSKA (reference sequence). V lost 5 bases and J lost 8, with 12 bases in between. The CDR3 contains 11 residues.

This clonotype came up a few times. The V gene is TRBV28, the J gene TRBJ2-3; D is perhaps TRBD2 (6 bases). Looked up from germline, CDR1 is MDHEN and CDR2 is SYDVKM. Between the trimmed V and J ends, which lost 7 bases and 0 bases, there was a span of 11 bases. CDR3 size: 14 residues. The CDR3 DNA follows: TGTGCCAGCACCCTGGGAGGTAGCACAGATACGCAGTATTTT. This encodes CASTLGGSTDTQYF.

This chain uses TRBV7-9 with TRBJ2-7; 13 nucleotides align to TRBD2. The J call may be in error: the DNA end matches TRBJ2-5 better. This CDR3 has 19 amino acids. The germline V gene has CDR1 SEHNR and CDR2 FQNEAQ (reference sequence). Here the CDR3 DNA reads TGTGCCAGCAGCTTAAGGGCGGGGACTAGCGGGATAATGGGAGAGACCCAGTACTTC. Protein sequence: CASSLRAGTSGIMGETQYF.

The rearrangement links TRBV28 to TRBJ1-2; D gene unclear. The CDR3 sequence is 15 residues long. V gave up 6 bases and J gave up 0 bases, with 14 bases separating them. Germline V CDR1 and CDR2: MDHEN, SYDVKM. In DNA, the CDR3 is TGTGCCAGCAGACAGAACCCAAACCCTAACTATGGCTACACCTTC. It yields the protein CASRQNPNPNYGYTF.

The chain has TRBV20-1 and TRBJ2-3; 9 nucleotides line up with TRBD2. The junction had 6 bases not matched to a gene; V was cut back by 7 bases and J by 4 bases. This CDR3 contains 13 residues. In germline, CDR1 is DFQATT, CDR2 SNEGSKA (reference sequence). In nucleotides, the CDR3 is TGCAGTGGTGGCGGGAGGGCCGCAGATACGCAGTATTTT. Its protein product is CSGGGRAADTQYF.

Points on this clonotype: The junction does not match germline at one end; this may be a read error. The chain couples TRBV3-1 to TRBJ2-7; no reliable D call. Germline CDR1 reads LGHDT; CDR2 reads YNNKEL (reference sequence). The CDR3 runs to 11 residues. The CDR3 sequence: CTSSQRGEQYF. The CDR3 DNA is TGTACCAGCAGCCAAAGAGGCGAGCAGTACTTC.

The CDR3 sequence is CASSPPGGSYGYTF. The CDR3 DNA is TGTGCCAGCTCACCCCCAGGGGGGTCCTATGGCTACACCTTC. This chain joins TRBV18 and TRBJ1-2, with TRBD1 identical over 7 bases. V trimming: 3 bases; J trimming: 4 bases; junction bases outside the gene matches: 5. The CDR3 contains 14 residues. Germline CDR1 is KGHSH and CDR2 is LQKENI.

The rearrangement joins TRBV29-1 to TRBJ2-1, with D perhaps given as TRBD1 or TRBD2 (5 bases each). The end of the DNA fits TRBJ2-7 better, so the J call may be wrong. The V gene's germline CDR1 is SQVTM and CDR2 ANQGSEA. CDR3 length: 15 residues. CDR3 loop: CSVEPRDGGYNEQYF. For the CDR3, the DNA is TGCAGCGTTGAACCCCGGGACGGCGGGTACAATGAGCAGTACTTC.

This sequence joins TRBV7-9 and TRBJ2-7; D is undetermined. The V gene lost 4 bases and the J gene lost 3 bases, with 10 bases spanning the gap. CDR1 SEHNR and CDR2 FQNEAQ come from the germline V gene (reference sequence). This CDR3 contains 13 residues. The CDR3 loop reads CASSSNTYYEQYF. The CDR3 DNA is TGTGCCAGCAGCTCGAACACCTACTACGAGCAGTACTTC.

This rearrangement joins TRBV5-1 to TRBJ2-1, with 12 bases identical to TRBD2. Germline V lookup: CDR1 SGHRS, CDR2 YFSETQ. The CDR3 spans 19 residues. Trimming removed 0 bases from V and 0 bases from J; junction bases left unmatched: 7. CDR3 region: CASSLGGTSGRPSYNEQFF. The CDR3 DNA reads TGCGCCAGCAGCTTGGGAGGGACTAGCGGGCGTCCCTCCTACAATGAGCAGTTCTTC. The full variable domain, in which reference TRBV5-1 and TRBJ2-1 provide the parts outside the CDR3, is KAGVTQTPRYLIKTRGQQVTLSCSPISGHRSVSWYQQTPGQGLQFLFEYFSETQRNKGNFPGRFSGRQFSNSRSEMNVSTLELGDSALYLCASSLGGTSGRPSYNEQFFGPGTRLTVL.

The V call is TRBV7-2, the J call TRBJ2-3, with 8 bases identical to TRBD2. The length of the CDR3 is 16 residues. Germline V CDR1 and CDR2: SGHTA, FQGNSA. The J segment lost 1 base and the V segment lost 0 bases, leaving 3 bases of the junction unmatched. CDR3 sequence: CASSLASTSGTDTQYF. CDR3 in DNA: TGTGCCAGCAGCTTAGCGTCGACTAGCGGCACAGATACGCAGTATTTT.

The chain carries TRBV25-1 and TRBJ2-2; tentatively, D is TRBD2 (5 bases). Looked up from germline, CDR1 is MGHDK and CDR2 is SYGVNS. Deletions cut 7 bases from V and 1 base from J, with 10 bases between. The CDR3 consists of 14 residues. The CDR3 nucleotides read TGTGCCAGCACCGAGGGCATGAACACCGGGGAGCTGTTTTTT. Its translation is CASTEGMNTGELFF.